This TCR beta chain was captured in a study of patients and donors after allogeneic stem cell transplantation. Using its own MiXCR run on the RT-PCR reads, TCRdb lists one record per CDR3 protein. The top ten clones hold about 2.8% of a sample with tens of thousands of distinct CDR3 sequences, 5% of them seen once. This clonotype was detected ten times or more. The CDR3 covers 13 residues. Germline V CDR1 and CDR2: DFQATT, SNEGSKA (reference sequence). V lost 6 bases to trimming and J lost 5 bases, with 13 bases between them. This rearrangement joins TRBV20-1 to TRBJ1-4, with D perhaps TRBD1 (5 bases). This TCR came from a human donor who was either an allogeneic HSCT recipient or a stem cell or donor lymphocyte infusion donor (not recorded which). It is not recorded whose cells these are; they may come from a transplant donor. Source material: blood, either unsorted or a sorted T cell fraction (not recorded which). DNA of the CDR3: TGCAGTGCCACAGGAGTCGGGAATGAAAAACTGTTTTTT. It translates to CSATGVGNEKLFF.